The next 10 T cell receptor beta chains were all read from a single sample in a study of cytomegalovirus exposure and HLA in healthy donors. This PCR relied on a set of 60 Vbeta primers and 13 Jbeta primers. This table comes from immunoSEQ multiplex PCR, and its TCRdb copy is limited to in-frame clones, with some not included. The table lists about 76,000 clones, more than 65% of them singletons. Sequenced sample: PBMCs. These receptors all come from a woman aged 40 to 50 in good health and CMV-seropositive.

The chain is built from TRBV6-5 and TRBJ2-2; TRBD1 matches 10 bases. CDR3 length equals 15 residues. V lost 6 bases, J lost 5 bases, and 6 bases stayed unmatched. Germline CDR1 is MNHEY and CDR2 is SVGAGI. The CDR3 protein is CASRADRGRTGELFF. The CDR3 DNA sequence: TGTGCCAGCAGAGCCGACAGGGGGCGAACCGGGGAGCTGTTTTTT.

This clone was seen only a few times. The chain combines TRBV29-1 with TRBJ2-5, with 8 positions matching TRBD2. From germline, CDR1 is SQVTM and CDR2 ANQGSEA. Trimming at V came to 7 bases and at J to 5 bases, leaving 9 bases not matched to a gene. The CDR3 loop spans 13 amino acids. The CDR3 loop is CSAAGTSGETQYF. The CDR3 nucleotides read TGCAGCGCAGCCGGGACTAGTGGGGAGACCCAGTACTTC.

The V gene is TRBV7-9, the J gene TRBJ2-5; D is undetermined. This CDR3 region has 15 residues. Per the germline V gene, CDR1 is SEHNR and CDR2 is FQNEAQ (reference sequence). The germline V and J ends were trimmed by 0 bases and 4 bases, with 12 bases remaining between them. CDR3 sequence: CASSLAGMSAETQYF. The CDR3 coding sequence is TGTGCCAGCAGCTTAGCGGGCATGTCAGCAGAGACCCAGTACTTC.

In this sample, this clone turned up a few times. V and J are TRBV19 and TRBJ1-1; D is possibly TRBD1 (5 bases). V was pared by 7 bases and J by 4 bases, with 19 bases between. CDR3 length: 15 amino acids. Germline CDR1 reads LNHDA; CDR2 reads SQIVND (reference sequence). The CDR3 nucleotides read TGTGCCAGTACCCCTGGGATGGGGGGAGGCACTGAAGCTTTCTTT. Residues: CASTPGMGGGTEAFF.

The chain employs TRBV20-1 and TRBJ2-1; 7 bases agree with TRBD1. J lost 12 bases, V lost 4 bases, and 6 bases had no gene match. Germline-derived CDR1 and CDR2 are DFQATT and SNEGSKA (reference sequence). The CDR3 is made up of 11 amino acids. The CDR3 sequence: CSATGQPVQFF. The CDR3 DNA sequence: TGCAGTGCTACGGGACAGCCCGTGCAGTTCTTC.

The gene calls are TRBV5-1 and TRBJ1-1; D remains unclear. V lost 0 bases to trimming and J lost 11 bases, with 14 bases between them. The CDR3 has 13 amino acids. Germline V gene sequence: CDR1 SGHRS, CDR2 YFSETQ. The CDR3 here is CASSLDSGEEAFF. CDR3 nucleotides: TGCGCCAGCAGCTTGGATTCTGGAGAAGAGGCTTTCTTT. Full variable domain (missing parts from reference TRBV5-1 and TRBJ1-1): KAGVTQTPRYLIKTRGQQVTLSCSPISGHRSVSWYQQTPGQGLQFLFEYFSETQRNKGNFPGRFSGRQFSNSRSEMNVSTLELGDSALYLCASSLDSGEEAFFGQGTRLTVV.

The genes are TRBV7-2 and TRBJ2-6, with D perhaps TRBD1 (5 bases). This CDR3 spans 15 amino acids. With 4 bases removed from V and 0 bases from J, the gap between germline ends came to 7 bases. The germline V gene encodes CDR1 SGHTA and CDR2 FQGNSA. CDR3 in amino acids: CASSSGFSGANVLTF. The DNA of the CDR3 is TGTGCCAGCAGCTCAGGGTTCTCTGGGGCCAACGTCCTGACTTTC.

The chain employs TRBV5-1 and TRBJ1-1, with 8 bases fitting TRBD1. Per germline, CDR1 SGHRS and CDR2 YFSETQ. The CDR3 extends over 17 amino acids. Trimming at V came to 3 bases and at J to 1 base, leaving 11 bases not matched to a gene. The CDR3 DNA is TGCGCCAGCAGCTGGCGAGGGACAGGCGGTGGGAACACTGAAGCTTTCTTT. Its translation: CASSWRGTGGGNTEAFF.

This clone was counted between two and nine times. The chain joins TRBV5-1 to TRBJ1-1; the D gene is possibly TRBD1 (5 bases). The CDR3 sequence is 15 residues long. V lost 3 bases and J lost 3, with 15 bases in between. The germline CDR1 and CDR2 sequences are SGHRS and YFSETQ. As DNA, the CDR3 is TGCGCCAGCAGCTCAATAATTATGACAGACACTGAAGCTTTCTTT. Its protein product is CASSSIIMTDTEAFF.

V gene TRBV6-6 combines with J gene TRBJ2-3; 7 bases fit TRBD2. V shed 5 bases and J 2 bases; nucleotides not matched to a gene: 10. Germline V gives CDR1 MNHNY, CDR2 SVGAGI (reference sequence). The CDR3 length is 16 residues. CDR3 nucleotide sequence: TGTGCCAGCAGTGGAACTTTCGGGGGGTCCACAGATACGCAGTATTTT. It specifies CASSGTFGGSTDTQYF.